One and the same sample provided the 24 T cell receptor beta chains below, sequenced in a study of cytomegalovirus exposure and HLA in healthy donors. A multiplex PCR was run with 60 Vbeta primers and 13 Jbeta primers. Repertoires were generated with immunoSEQ multiplex PCR, while TCRdb's copy carries only in-frame clones and drops some. This sample yields some 160,000 clones, of which approximately 81% are seen a single time; less than 2.5% belongs to the top ten. Sequenced material: PBMCs. These receptors were collected from a boy younger than 10 in good health and CMV-seronegative.

This clone was counted only a few times. The chain is built from TRBV7-9 and TRBJ1-3, with a tentative D call TRBD1 (6 bases). The V gene's germline CDR1 is SEHNR and CDR2 FQNEAQ (reference sequence). Trimming took off 7 bases at V and 0 bases at J, with 22 bases between the two ends. CDR3 size: 18 residues. DNA of the CDR3: TGTGCCAGCAAGTTGGGGGCAGGGGTAAAGGACTCTGGAAACACCATATATTTT. It encodes CASKLGAGVKDSGNTIYF.

The chain employs TRBV5-4 and TRBJ2-6; 12 bases line up with TRBD2. Germline CDR1 reads SGHNT; CDR2 reads YYREEE (reference sequence). This CDR3 has 19 residues. The trim removed 3 bases at V and 2 bases at J, leaving 9 bases unmatched. CDR3 coding DNA: TGTGCCAGCAGCTGGGGACCTAGCGGGAGGGCCGCTGGGGCCAACGTCCTGACTTTC. Encoded protein: CASSWGPSGRAAGANVLTF. Filled out from reference TRBV5-4 and TRBJ2-6, the complete variable domain reads ETGVTQSPTHLIKTRGQQVTLRCSSQSGHNTVSWYQQALGQGPQFIFQYYREEENGRGNFPPRFSGLQFPNYSSELNVNALELDDSALYLCASSWGPSGRAAGANVLTFGAGSRLTVL.

This clone was observed a few times. The CDR3 is CASRPGGYNEQFF. Written as DNA, the CDR3 is TGTGCCAGCAGACCTGGGGGGTACAATGAGCAGTTCTTC. V gene TRBV11-1 combines with J gene TRBJ2-1; D may be TRBD2 (6 bases). The CDR3 consists of 13 residues. Trimming removed 6 bases from V and 4 bases from J, with 10 bases in between. Germline values: CDR1 SGHAT, CDR2 FQDESV (reference sequence). The full variable domain, in which reference TRBV11-1 and TRBJ2-1 provide the parts outside the CDR3, is EAEVAQSPRYKITEKSQAVAFWCDPISGHATLYWYRQILGQGPELLVQFQDESVVDDSQLPKDRFSAERLKGVDSTLKIQPAELGDSAMYLCASRPGGYNEQFFGPGTRLTVL.

The chain links TRBV9 to TRBJ1-2; weak D call: TRBD1 (5 bases). This CDR3 has 14 amino acids. CDR1 SGDLS and CDR2 YYNGEE come from the germline V gene. V was shortened by 0 bases and J by 4 bases, with 10 bases between the two germline ends. The CDR3: CASSVGQGSYGYTF. CDR3 bases: TGTGCCAGCAGCGTAGGGCAGGGCAGCTATGGCTACACCTTC.

This chain connects TRBV7-9 to TRBJ1-1; 8 nucleotides align to TRBD1. The CDR3 length is 13 residues. V shed 5 bases and J 8 bases; nucleotides not matched to a gene: 7. Germline V gene data show CDR1 as SEHNR and CDR2 as FQNEAQ (reference sequence). The CDR3 region is CASSTRTGREAFF. The CDR3 DNA reads as TGTGCCAGCAGCACCCGGACAGGGCGCGAAGCTTTCTTT.

The sample holds a few counts of this clone. CDR3 protein: CAISQETNSPLHF. In DNA form, the CDR3 reads TGTGCCATTTCCCAGGAAACGAATTCACCCCTCCACTTT. The chain uses TRBV2 and TRBJ1-6, with unresolved D. Germline CDR1 SNHLY, CDR2 FYNNEI. The V end lost 10 bases, the J end lost 7 bases, and 14 bases lay between the germline ends. The CDR3 has 13 residues.

This clone was seen only a few times. The chain joins TRBV6-8 to TRBJ2-2, with TRBD1 matching over 7 bases. Germline V gene sequence: CDR1 MNHGY, CDR2 SAAAGT. This CDR3 has 18 residues. V lost 0 bases and J lost 3; bases outside the gene matches: 10. CDR3: CASSYSTTGAVHTGELFF. CDR3 DNA: TGTGCCAGCAGTTACTCGACTACAGGGGCCGTTCACACCGGGGAGCTGTTTTTT.

The CDR3 DNA sequence: TGTGCCAGCATACAGGGGTTTAAGGACACTGAAGCTTTCTTT. Its translation is CASIQGFKDTEAFF. The rearrangement uses TRBV11-2 and TRBJ1-1; TRBD1 agrees at 7 bases. V trimming: 7 bases; J trimming: 3 bases; junction bases outside the gene matches: 8. The CDR3 extends over 14 amino acids. From germline, CDR1 is SGHAT and CDR2 FQNNGV.

This clone was recorded a few times. The chain carries TRBV7-9 and TRBJ2-7; no firm D call. The CDR3 runs to 15 residues. V shed 5 bases and J shed 0 bases, with 14 bases lying between them. Looked up from germline, CDR1 is SEHNR and CDR2 is FQNEAQ (reference sequence). CDR3 loop: CASSDGPGVSYEQYF. The CDR3 bases are TGTGCCAGCAGCGACGGCCCGGGTGTCTCCTACGAGCAGTACTTC.

The CDR3 bases are TGCAGCCTCACTACTAGCACAGATACGCAGTATTTT. This gives the protein CSLTTSTDTQYF. The chain uses TRBV29-1 and TRBJ2-3; D gene unclear. Germline-derived CDR1 and CDR2 are SQVTM and ANQGSEA. The CDR3 contains 12 residues. Trimming took 8 bases from V and 0 from J, leaving 9 bases between them.

In this sample, this clone turned up once. This CDR3 is also generated by other DNA sequences in the sample. The chain has TRBV9 and TRBJ2-7; TRBD2 aligns across 7 bases. This CDR3 region has 15 residues. Trimming took 2 bases from V and 6 from J; bases not matched to a gene: 11. Per germline, CDR1 SGDLS and CDR2 YYNGEE. As DNA, the CDR3 is TGTGCCAGCAGCGTTGCTAGCGGAGGGCCATCCGAGCAGTACTTC. This gives the protein CASSVASGGPSEQYF.

In this sample, this clone turned up a few times. DNA of the CDR3: TGTGCCAGCAGCCGAAGGTCAGGGGGCGACGAGCAGTACTTC. This translates into CASSRRSGGDEQYF. The V gene is TRBV5-5, the J gene TRBJ2-7; TRBD1 aligns across 8 bases. Germline CDR1 SGHKS, CDR2 YYEKEE (reference sequence). V shed 4 bases, J shed 5 bases, and the junction held 8 bases outside the gene matches. The CDR3 totals 14 residues.

The table lists this clone with a few counts. The chain employs TRBV5-1 and TRBJ2-1; 15 bases line up with TRBD2. CDR3 length: 16 residues. Germline assignment: CDR1 SGHRS and CDR2 YFSETQ. J was trimmed by 9 bases and V by 4 bases; bases with no gene match: 8. DNA for the CDR3: TGCGCCAGCAGCCCAGGACTAGCGGGGGGGCAGGTTGAGCAGTTCTTC. Its protein product is CASSPGLAGGQVEQFF.

This rearrangement joins TRBV9 to TRBJ2-2, with D hard to call. V lost 4 bases to trimming and J lost 2 bases, with 9 bases between them. CDR3 size: 14 residues. CDR1 is SGDLS and CDR2 is YYNGEE in the germline V gene. The CDR3 spells CASSPRINTGELFF. The CDR3 nucleotides read TGTGCCAGCAGCCCGCGGATAAACACCGGGGAGCTGTTTTTT.

The chain links TRBV19 to TRBJ2-3; 7 positions match TRBD2. Germline loops: CDR1 LNHDA, CDR2 SQIVND (reference sequence). CDR3 size: 14 residues. J gave up 0 bases and V 5 bases, and 2 bases lay outside the gene matches. CDR3 nucleotides: TGTGCCAGTAGTCAGCGGGGCAGCACAGATACGCAGTATTTT. This translates into CASSQRGSTDTQYF.

The chain uses TRBV7-2 and TRBJ2-1; 9 nucleotides match TRBD2. The CDR3 is 15 residues long. Losses at the gene ends were 0 bases for V and 5 bases for J; bases not matched to a gene: 2. Germline lookup yields CDR1 SGHTA and CDR2 FQGNSA. Here the CDR3 reads CASSLASGSDNEQFF. The CDR3 nucleotides are TGTGCCAGCAGCTTAGCTAGCGGGAGCGACAATGAGCAGTTCTTC.

V is TRBV19 and J is TRBJ1-5, with D uncertain. V gave up 0 bases and J gave up 3 bases, with 9 bases separating them. The CDR3 is 15 residues long. Germline V gene lookup returns CDR1 LNHDA and CDR2 SQIVND (reference sequence). In DNA form, the CDR3 reads TGTGCCAGTAGTATAGATTTCAGGCCCAATCAGCCCCAGCATTTT. Translation: CASSIDFRPNQPQHF.

This sequence joins TRBV19 and TRBJ2-5, with TRBD1 identical over 7 bases. Losses at the gene ends were 9 bases for V and 0 bases for J; bases not matched to a gene: 7. The germline V gene encodes CDR1 LNHDA and CDR2 SQIVND (reference sequence). The CDR3 totals 14 residues. DNA of the CDR3: TGTGCCAGCGCGGGCAGGGGGTACCAAGAGACCCAGTACTTC. It specifies CASAGRGYQETQYF.

The CDR3 is CASSSATPPGEQYF. The CDR3, as DNA: TGTGCCAGCAGCTCCGCCACCCCTCCGGGGGAGCAGTACTTC. V and J are TRBV7-2 and TRBJ2-7; possible D gene TRBD2, 5 bases. The V end lost 4 bases, the J end lost 7 bases, and 17 bases lay between the germline ends. Germline V gene lookup returns CDR1 SGHTA and CDR2 FQGNSA. The CDR3 is made up of 14 amino acids.

In this sample, this clone turned up a few times. The chain couples TRBV7-9 to TRBJ2-7, with a tentative D call TRBD2 (6 bases). In germline, CDR1 is SEHNR, CDR2 FQNEAQ (reference sequence). Deletions cut 5 bases from V and 7 bases from J, with 18 bases between. This CDR3 comprises 14 residues. CDR3 nucleotide sequence: TGTGCCAGCAGCCGGACTATCTCAATGGGGGAGCAGTACTTC. Translation gives CASSRTISMGEQYF.

The genes are TRBV7-3 and TRBJ2-7, with TRBD2 matching over 10 bases. The trim removed 5 bases at V and 4 bases at J, leaving 11 bases unmatched. The germline V gene has CDR1 SGHTA and CDR2 FQGTGA. This CDR3 has 16 amino acids. The CDR3 loop reads CASSPNAGTSVYEQYF. The CDR3 nucleotides are TGTGCCAGCAGCCCGAACGCCGGGACTAGCGTGTACGAGCAGTACTTC.

The rearrangement joins TRBV7-2 to TRBJ1-2; no clear D gene. Germline assignment: CDR1 SGHTA and CDR2 FQGNSA. The CDR3 runs 15 residues. The V and J ends lost 3 bases and 4 bases respectively, with 15 bases between them. CDR3 sequence: CASSLHELYLYGYTF. The CDR3 DNA sequence: TGTGCCAGCAGCTTGCATGAACTGTACCTCTATGGCTACACCTTC.

The chain couples TRBV6-4 to TRBJ2-3, with D perhaps matching TRBD2 (5 bases). This CDR3 is 13 amino acids long. Germline CDR1 and CDR2: MRHNA and SNTAGT. Trimming took 10 bases from V and 0 from J, leaving 11 bases between them. The DNA of the CDR3 is TGTGCCACTGAGGGCCAGAGCACAGATACGCAGTATTTT. Translating it yields CATEGQSTDTQYF.

The V gene is TRBV28, the J gene TRBJ2-7, with 8 bases aligning to TRBD1. The CDR3 runs 16 residues. With V trimmed by 5 bases and J by 1 base, 10 bases remained unmatched. In germline, CDR1 is MDHEN, CDR2 SYDVKM. The CDR3 region has the DNA TGTGCCAGCAGTCAAAGGACAGGGTCGGAATCCTACGAGCAGTACTTC. Amino acid sequence: CASSQRTGSESYEQYF.